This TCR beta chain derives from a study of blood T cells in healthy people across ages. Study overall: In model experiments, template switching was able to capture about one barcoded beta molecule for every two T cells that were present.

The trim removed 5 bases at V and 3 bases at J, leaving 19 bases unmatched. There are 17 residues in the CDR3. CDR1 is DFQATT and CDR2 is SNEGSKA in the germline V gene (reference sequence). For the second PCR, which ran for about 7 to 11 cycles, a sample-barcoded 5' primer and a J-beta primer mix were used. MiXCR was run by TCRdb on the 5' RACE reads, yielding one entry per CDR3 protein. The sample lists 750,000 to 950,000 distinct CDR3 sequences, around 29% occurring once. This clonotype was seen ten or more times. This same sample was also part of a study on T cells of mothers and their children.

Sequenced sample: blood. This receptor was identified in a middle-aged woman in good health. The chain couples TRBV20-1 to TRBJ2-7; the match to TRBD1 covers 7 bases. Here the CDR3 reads CSAPPQARQGSSYEQYF. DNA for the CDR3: TGCAGTGCTCCCCCTCAAGCCCGACAGGGCAGCAGCTACGAGCAGTACTTC.